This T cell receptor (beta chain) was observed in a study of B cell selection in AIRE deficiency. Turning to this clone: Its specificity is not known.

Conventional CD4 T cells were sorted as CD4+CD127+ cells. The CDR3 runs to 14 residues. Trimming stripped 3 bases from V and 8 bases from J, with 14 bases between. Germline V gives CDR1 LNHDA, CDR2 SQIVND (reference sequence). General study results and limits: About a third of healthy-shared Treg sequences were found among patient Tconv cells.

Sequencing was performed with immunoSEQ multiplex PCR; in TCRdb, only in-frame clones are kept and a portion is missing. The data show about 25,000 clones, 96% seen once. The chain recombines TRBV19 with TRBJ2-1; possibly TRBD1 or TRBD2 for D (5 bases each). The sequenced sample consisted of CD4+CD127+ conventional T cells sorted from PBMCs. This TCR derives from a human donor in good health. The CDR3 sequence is CASSMTGLGDEQFF. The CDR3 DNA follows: TGTGCCAGTAGTATGACCGGGTTGGGGGATGAGCAGTTCTTC.